Presented here are 11 T cell receptor beta chains from one specimen sequenced in a study of monozygotic twins with inflammatory bowel disease. From its re-call of the 5' RACE reads, TCRdb lists each CDR3 protein once, without DNA. The sample has about 160,000 distinct CDR3 sequences. The sequencing sample was made of blood. These receptor sequences come from a human donor with ulcerative colitis or Crohn's disease, or a healthy co-twin of an affected twin (not recorded which).

The chain employs TRBV3-1 and TRBJ1-1; TCRdb lists TRBD1, though no DNA is available to test this call. Germline lookup yields CDR1 LGHDT and CDR2 YNNKEL (reference sequence). The CDR3 spans 15 residues. The CDR3 region is CASSPRTGEGTEAFF.

The CDR3 protein is CSVYRVRETQYF. The V and J genes are TRBV29-1 and TRBJ2-5; there is no DNA to check the TCRdb D call of TRBD1. The CDR3 spans 12 residues. Germline V CDR1 and CDR2: SQVTM, ANQGSEA.

The rearrangement joins TRBV6-1 to TRBJ2-7. This CDR3 region has 13 residues. CDR1 is MNHNS and CDR2 is SASEGT in the germline V gene. The CDR3: CASSERLAYEQYF.

CDR3 sequence: CATSRIEGEQFF. V is TRBV15 and J is TRBJ2-1; the D gene TCRdb calls, TRBD2, cannot be checked with no DNA. CDR3 length: 12 residues. The germline gives CDR1 LNHNV, CDR2 YYDKDF (reference sequence). Looking up the rest from reference TRBV15 and TRBJ2-1 gives the full variable domain: DAMVIQNPRYQVTQFGKPVTLSCSQTLNHNVMYWYQQKSSQAPKLLFHYYDKDFNNEADTPDNFQSRRPNTSFCFLDIRSPGLGDTAMYLCATSRIEGEQFFGPGTRLTVL.

CDR3 amino acids: CASSRRGQETQYF. The V call is TRBV12-3 or TRBV12-4, the J call TRBJ2-5; TCRdb's D call of TRBD1 is untestable without DNA. The CDR3 runs 13 residues.

V is TRBV5-1 and J is TRBJ1-2. Germline CDR1 is SGHRS and CDR2 is YFSETQ. The CDR3 loop spans 17 amino acids. This CDR3 reads CASSLILTGRAPYGYTF.

This chain uses TRBV30 with TRBJ2-6; there is no DNA to check the TCRdb D call of TRBD1. The CDR3 is made up of 18 amino acids. Germline V gene sequence: CDR1 GTSNPN, CDR2 SVGIG (reference sequence). The CDR3: CAWSVIRGRGSGANVLTF.

The chain recombines TRBV15 with TRBJ1-1. Germline V lookup: CDR1 LNHNV, CDR2 YYDKDF (reference sequence). CDR3 size: 13 residues. CDR3 loop: CATSRVGYTEAFF.

The rearrangement uses TRBV7-3 and TRBJ2-2; the D gene TCRdb calls, TRBD1, cannot be checked with no DNA. This CDR3 contains 16 residues. The V gene's germline CDR1 is SGHTA and CDR2 FQGTGA. The CDR3 loop reads CASSHSGVANTGELFF.

The chain couples TRBV7-2 to TRBJ2-1; TCRdb calls TRBD1, which cannot be checked without DNA. This CDR3 contains 13 residues. Germline lookup yields CDR1 SGHTA and CDR2 FQGNSA. CDR3 protein: CASSPGAGEEQFF.

V is TRBV20-1 and J is TRBJ2-5; as DNA is missing, the TRBD1 call by TCRdb cannot be tested. The CDR3 contains 14 residues. Germline V lookup: CDR1 DFQATT, CDR2 SNEGSKA (reference sequence). The CDR3 region is CSARDFTAPGTQYF.